The next 10 T cell receptor beta chains were all read from a single sample in a study of cytomegalovirus exposure and HLA in healthy donors. PCR employed 60 Vbeta and 13 Jbeta primers. Sequencing was performed with immunoSEQ multiplex PCR; in TCRdb, only in-frame clones are kept and a portion is missing. The sample includes around 110,000 clones, roughly 74% of them seen just once. The sequenced sample consisted of PBMCs. These receptors all stem from a woman aged 30 to 39 in good health and CMV-seronegative.

The chain carries TRBV9 and TRBJ1-1; no definite D call. V lost 3 bases to trimming and J lost 4 bases, with 10 bases between them. This CDR3 spans 13 amino acids. Germline CDR1 SGDLS, CDR2 YYNGEE. The CDR3: CASSGGTTTEAFF. Here the CDR3 DNA reads TGTGCCAGCAGCGGAGGAACGACCACTGAAGCTTTCTTT.

J is TRBJ2-3 and V is TRBV5-1; D is ambiguous. CDR3 size: 14 residues. Between the trimmed V and J ends, which lost 0 bases and 0 bases, there was a span of 5 bases. CDR1 and CDR2 from the germline V gene are SGHRS and YFSETQ. For the CDR3, the DNA is TGCGCCAGCAGCTTGGGAGCTAGCACAGATACGCAGTATTTT. Translated: CASSLGASTDTQYF. The variable domain in full, completed from reference TRBV5-1 and TRBJ2-3, reads KAGVTQTPRYLIKTRGQQVTLSCSPISGHRSVSWYQQTPGQGLQFLFEYFSETQRNKGNFPGRFSGRQFSNSRSEMNVSTLELGDSALYLCASSLGASTDTQYFGPGTRLTVL.

The chain links TRBV6-1 to TRBJ1-2, with TRBD1 identical over 8 bases. CDR1 MNHNS and CDR2 SASEGT come from the germline V gene. The CDR3 loop spans 13 amino acids. V trimming: 6 bases; J trimming: 3 bases; junction bases outside the gene matches: 3. CDR3 amino acids: CASSTDRDYGYTF. The DNA of the CDR3 is TGTGCCAGCAGCACGGACAGGGACTATGGCTACACCTTC.

With respect to this clone: In the same sample, other DNA sequences code for this CDR3. This chain connects TRBV5-1 to TRBJ1-1, with 7 bases aligning to TRBD1. The trim removed 3 bases at V and 4 bases at J, leaving 6 bases unmatched. Germline-derived CDR1 and CDR2 are SGHRS and YFSETQ. This CDR3 is 14 amino acids long. DNA of the CDR3: TGCGCCAGCAGCTCGGGTCCAGGGGGCACTGAAGCTTTCTTT. Translation gives CASSSGPGGTEAFF.

The gene calls are TRBV6-1 and TRBJ1-2, with 9 bases aligning to TRBD1. This CDR3 comprises 14 residues. Germline CDR1 is MNHNS and CDR2 is SASEGT. With 9 bases clipped from V and 0 bases from J, the junction kept 5 bases outside the gene matches. This CDR3 is CARTDRGSNYGYTF. The CDR3 DNA sequence: TGTGCCAGAACGGACAGGGGCTCTAACTATGGCTACACCTTC.

The chain links TRBV5-8 to TRBJ2-4, with D maybe TRBD1 (6 bases). Germline CDR1 SGHTS, CDR2 YDEGEE. The V end lost 4 bases, the J end lost 0 bases, and 11 bases lay between the germline ends. The length of the CDR3 is 15 residues. In DNA, the CDR3 is TGTGCCAGCAGCGCAGGGGTCCTAGCCAAAAACATTCAGTACTTC. Protein: CASSAGVLAKNIQYF.

The chain uses TRBV6-1 and TRBJ2-5; 9 positions match TRBD1. CDR1 MNHNS and CDR2 SASEGT come from the germline V gene. This CDR3 comprises 14 residues. V shed 5 bases, J shed 4 bases, and the junction held 5 bases outside the gene matches. The CDR3 is CASSRGQGLETQYF. As DNA, the CDR3 is TGTGCCAGCAGTCGGGGACAGGGTTTAGAGACCCAGTACTTC.

This sequence joins TRBV7-9 and TRBJ2-3, with a tentative D call TRBD1 (6 bases). Germline CDR1 SEHNR, CDR2 FQNEAQ (reference sequence). V was trimmed by 1 base and J by 4 bases, leaving 9 bases between them. The CDR3 loop spans 14 amino acids. The CDR3 DNA is TGTGCCAGCAGCTTAGGAGGGGGATCAGATACGCAGTATTTT. Amino acid sequence: CASSLGGGSDTQYF.

The chain combines TRBV30 with TRBJ1-6; D uncertain. The V gene's germline CDR1 is GTSNPN and CDR2 SVGIG (reference sequence). This CDR3 has 15 residues. V dropped 6 bases and J dropped 11 bases, with 23 bases sitting between them. CDR3 nucleotide sequence: TGTGCCTGCGGAGAGGGTATGGCAGACTACGCACCCCTCCACTTT. Translated, it gives CACGEGMADYAPLHF.

This clone was counted between two and nine times. The V gene is TRBV5-1, the J gene TRBJ1-2; TRBD1 matches at 7 bases. The germline CDR1 and CDR2 sequences are SGHRS and YFSETQ. With V trimmed by 5 bases and J by 6 bases, 13 bases remained unmatched. The CDR3 consists of 15 residues. The CDR3 sequence is CASSSGGGGAHGYTF. The CDR3 DNA is TGCGCCAGCAGTTCAGGGGGAGGTGGTGCGCATGGCTACACCTTC.